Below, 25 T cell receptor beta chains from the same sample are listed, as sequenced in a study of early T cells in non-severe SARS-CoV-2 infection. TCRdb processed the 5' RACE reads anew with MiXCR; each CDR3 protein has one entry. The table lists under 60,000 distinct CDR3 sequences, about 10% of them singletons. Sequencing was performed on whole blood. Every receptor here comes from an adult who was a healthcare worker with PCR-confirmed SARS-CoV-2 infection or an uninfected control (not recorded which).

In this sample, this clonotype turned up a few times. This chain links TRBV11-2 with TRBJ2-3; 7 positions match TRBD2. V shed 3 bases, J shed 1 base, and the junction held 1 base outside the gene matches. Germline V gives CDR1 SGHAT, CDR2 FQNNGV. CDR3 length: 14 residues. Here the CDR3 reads CASSFTSGTDTQYF. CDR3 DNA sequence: TGTGCCAGCAGCTTTACTAGCGGCACAGATACGCAGTATTTT.

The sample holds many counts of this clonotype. CDR3 DNA: TGCGCCAGCAGTTGGGCCGCAGCGGGGAACGACCAAGAGACCCAGTACTTC. Protein sequence: CASSWAAAGNDQETQYF. The chain joins TRBV5-1 to TRBJ2-5; TRBD2 aligns across 7 bases. There are 17 residues in the CDR3. Germline CDR1 and CDR2: SGHRS and YFSETQ. With 5 bases clipped from V and 0 bases from J, the junction kept 13 bases outside the gene matches.

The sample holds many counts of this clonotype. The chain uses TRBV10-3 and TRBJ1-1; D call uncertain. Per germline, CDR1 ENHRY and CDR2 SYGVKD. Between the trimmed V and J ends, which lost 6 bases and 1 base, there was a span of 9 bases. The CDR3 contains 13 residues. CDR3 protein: CAISVGQNTEAFF. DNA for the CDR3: TGTGCCATCAGCGTGGGTCAGAACACTGAAGCTTTCTTT.

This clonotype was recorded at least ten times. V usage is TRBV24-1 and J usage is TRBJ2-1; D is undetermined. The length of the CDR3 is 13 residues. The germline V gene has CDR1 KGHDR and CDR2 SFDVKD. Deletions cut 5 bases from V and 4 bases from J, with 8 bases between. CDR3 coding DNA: TGTGCCACCAGTGCCCTCGGATACAATGAGCAGTTCTTC. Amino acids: CATSALGYNEQFF.

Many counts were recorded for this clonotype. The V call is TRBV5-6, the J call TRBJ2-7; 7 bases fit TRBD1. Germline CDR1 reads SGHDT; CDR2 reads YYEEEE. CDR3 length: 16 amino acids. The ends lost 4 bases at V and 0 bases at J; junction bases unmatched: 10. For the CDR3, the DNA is TGTGCCAGCAGCCCCCTGCGAGGGGGCAACTCCTACGAGCAGTACTTC. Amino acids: CASSPLRGGNSYEQYF. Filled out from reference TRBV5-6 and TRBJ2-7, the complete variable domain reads DAGVTQSPTHLIKTRGQQVTLRCSPKSGHDTVSWYQQALGQGPQFIFQYYEEEERQRGNFPDRFSGHQFPNYSSELNVNALLLGDSALYLCASSPLRGGNSYEQYFGPGTRLTVT.

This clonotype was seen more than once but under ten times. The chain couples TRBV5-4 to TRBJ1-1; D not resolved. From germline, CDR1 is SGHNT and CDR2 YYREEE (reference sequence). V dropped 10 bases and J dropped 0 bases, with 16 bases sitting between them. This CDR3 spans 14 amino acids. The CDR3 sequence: CAYQPRGVNTEAFF. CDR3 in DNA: TGTGCCTATCAGCCGCGGGGAGTGAACACTGAAGCTTTCTTT.

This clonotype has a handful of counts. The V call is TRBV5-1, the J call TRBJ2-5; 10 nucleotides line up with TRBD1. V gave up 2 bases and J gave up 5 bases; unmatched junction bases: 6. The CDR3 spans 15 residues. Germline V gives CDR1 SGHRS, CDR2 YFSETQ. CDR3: CASSLRQGAEETQYF. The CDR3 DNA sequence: TGCGCCAGCAGCTTACGACAGGGGGCCGAGGAGACCCAGTACTTC.

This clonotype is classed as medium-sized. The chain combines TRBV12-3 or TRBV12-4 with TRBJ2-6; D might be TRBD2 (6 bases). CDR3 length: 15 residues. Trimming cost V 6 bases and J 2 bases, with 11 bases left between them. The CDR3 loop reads CASSRRGTGANVLTF. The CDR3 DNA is TGTGCCAGCAGCCGTCGCGGGACTGGGGCCAACGTCCTGACTTTC.

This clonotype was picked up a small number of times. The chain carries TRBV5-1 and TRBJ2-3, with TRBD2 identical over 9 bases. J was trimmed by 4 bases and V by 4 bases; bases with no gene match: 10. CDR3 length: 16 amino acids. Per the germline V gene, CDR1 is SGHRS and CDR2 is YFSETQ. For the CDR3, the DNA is TGCGCCAGCAGCGTCTTTTCAGCGGGGGGCCCAGATACGCAGTATTTT. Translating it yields CASSVFSAGGPDTQYF.

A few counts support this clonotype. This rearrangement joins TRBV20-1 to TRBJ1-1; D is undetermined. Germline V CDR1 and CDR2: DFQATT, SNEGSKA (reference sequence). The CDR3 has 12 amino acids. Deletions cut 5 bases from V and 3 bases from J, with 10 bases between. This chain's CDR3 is CSAGPDYTEAFF. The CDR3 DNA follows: TGCAGTGCTGGCCCGGACTACACTGAAGCTTTCTTT.

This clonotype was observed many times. The CDR3 coding sequence is TGTGCCAGCAGCTTAGCGAGGGGAGGCTCGGTCACTGAAGCTTTCTTT. As protein: CASSLARGGSVTEAFF. The rearrangement links TRBV7-8 to TRBJ1-1, with D perhaps TRBD1 (5 bases). Per germline, CDR1 SGHVS and CDR2 FQNEAQ. V lost 0 bases and J lost 4, with 15 bases in between. CDR3 length: 16 residues.

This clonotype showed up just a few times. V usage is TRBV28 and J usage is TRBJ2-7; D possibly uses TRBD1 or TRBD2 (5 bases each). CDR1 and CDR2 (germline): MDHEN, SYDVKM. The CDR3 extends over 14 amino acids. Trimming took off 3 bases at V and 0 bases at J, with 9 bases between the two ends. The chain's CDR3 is CASSFGGASYEQYF. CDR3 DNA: TGTGCCAGCAGTTTTGGGGGTGCCTCCTACGAGCAGTACTTC.

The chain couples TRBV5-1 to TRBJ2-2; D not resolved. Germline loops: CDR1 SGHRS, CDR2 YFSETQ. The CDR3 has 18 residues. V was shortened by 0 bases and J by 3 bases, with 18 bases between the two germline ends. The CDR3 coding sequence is TGCGCCAGCAGCTTGGAAGGCAGATCGGTTGCGGACACCGGGGAGCTGTTTTTT. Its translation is CASSLEGRSVADTGELFF.

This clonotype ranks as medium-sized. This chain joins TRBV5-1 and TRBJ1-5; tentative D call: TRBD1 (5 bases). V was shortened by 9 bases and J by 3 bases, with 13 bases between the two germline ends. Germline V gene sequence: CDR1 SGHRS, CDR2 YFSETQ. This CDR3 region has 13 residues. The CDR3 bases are TGCGCCACCAAGACAGTAGTCAATCAGCCCCAGCATTTT. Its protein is CATKTVVNQPQHF.

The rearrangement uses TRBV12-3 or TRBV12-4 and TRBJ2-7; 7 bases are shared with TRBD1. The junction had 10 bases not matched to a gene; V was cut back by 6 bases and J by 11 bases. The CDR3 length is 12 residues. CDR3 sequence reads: CASSDQQGMEYF. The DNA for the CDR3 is TGTGCCAGCAGCGACCAACAGGGGATGGAGTACTTC.

This chain's CDR3 is CASSLLRGRNTIYF. The CDR3 DNA sequence: TGTGCCAGCAGCTTGCTCAGGGGCCGAAACACCATATATTTT. The chain is built from TRBV5-6 and TRBJ1-3; D is possibly TRBD1 (6 bases). The CDR3 is made up of 14 amino acids. The V gene's germline CDR1 is SGHDT and CDR2 YYEEEE. V dropped 1 base and J dropped 5 bases, with 10 bases sitting between them.

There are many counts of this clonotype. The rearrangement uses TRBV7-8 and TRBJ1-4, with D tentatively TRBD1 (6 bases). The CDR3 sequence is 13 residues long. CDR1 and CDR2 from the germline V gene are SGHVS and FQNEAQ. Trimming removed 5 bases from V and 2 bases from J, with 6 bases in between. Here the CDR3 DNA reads TGTGCCAGCAGCGGGGGCACTAATGAAAAACTGTTTTTT. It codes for CASSGGTNEKLFF.

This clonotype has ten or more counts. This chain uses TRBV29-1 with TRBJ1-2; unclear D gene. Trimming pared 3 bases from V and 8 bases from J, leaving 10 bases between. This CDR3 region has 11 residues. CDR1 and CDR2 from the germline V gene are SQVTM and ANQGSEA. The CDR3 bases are TGCAGCGTTGATGGCTCCGGGGGCTACACCTTC. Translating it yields CSVDGSGGYTF.

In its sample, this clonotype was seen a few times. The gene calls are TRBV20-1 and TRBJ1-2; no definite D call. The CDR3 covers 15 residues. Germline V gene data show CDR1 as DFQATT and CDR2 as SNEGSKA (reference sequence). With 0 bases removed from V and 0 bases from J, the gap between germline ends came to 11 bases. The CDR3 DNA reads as TGCAGTGCTAGAGATCGGAGGACTACTAACTATGGCTACACCTTC. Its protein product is CSARDRRTTNYGYTF.

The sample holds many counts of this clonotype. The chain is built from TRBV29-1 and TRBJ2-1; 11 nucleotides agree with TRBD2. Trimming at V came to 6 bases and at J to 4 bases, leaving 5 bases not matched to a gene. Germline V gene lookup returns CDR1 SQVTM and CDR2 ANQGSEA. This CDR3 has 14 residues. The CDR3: CSVPTSGSYNEQFF. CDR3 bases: TGCAGCGTGCCAACTAGCGGGAGTTACAATGAGCAGTTCTTC.

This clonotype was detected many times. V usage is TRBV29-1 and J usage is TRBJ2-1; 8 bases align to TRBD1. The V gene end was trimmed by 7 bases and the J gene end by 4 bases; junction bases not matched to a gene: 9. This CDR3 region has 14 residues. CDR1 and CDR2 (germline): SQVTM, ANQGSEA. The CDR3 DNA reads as TGCAGCGGACGGTGGGGACAGGATTACAATGAGCAGTTCTTC. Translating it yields CSGRWGQDYNEQFF.

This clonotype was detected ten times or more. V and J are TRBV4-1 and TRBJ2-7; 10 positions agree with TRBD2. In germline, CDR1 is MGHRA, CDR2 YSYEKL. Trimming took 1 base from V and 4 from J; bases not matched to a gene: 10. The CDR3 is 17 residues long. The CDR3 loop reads CASSQGPFSGGSYEQYF. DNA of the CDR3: TGCGCCAGCAGCCAAGGCCCCTTTAGCGGGGGGTCGTACGAGCAGTACTTC.

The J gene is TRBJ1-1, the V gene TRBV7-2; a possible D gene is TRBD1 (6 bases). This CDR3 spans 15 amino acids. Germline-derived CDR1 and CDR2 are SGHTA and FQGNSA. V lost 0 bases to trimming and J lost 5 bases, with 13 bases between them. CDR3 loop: CASSLAVGGRTEAFF. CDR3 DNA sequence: TGTGCCAGCAGCTTAGCGGTAGGGGGGAGGACTGAAGCTTTCTTT.

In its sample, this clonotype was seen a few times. The chain's CDR3 is CASSQVRGEKLFF. In DNA, the CDR3 is TGTGCCAGCAGCCAGGTTCGTGGTGAAAAACTGTTTTTT. The chain carries TRBV4-2 and TRBJ1-4; D is unclear. The CDR3 length is 13 residues. The germline CDR1 and CDR2 sequences are LGHNA and YNFKEQ. Trimming left V 3 bases short and J 7 bases short, with 9 bases between.

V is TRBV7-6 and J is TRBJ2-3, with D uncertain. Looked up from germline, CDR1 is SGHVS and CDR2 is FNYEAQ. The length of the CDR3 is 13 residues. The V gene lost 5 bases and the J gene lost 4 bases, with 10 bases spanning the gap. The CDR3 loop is CASSQNSADTQYF. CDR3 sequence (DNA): TGTGCCAGCAGCCAAAATTCCGCAGATACGCAGTATTTT.